This record covers a single T cell receptor (beta chain). Antigen specificity is unknown. TCRdb ran MiXCR on the reads and lists one entry per CDR3 protein. The data hold about a million distinct CDR3 sequences, with around 30% observed a single time. V was trimmed by 5 bases and J by 2 bases, leaving 10 bases between them. The CDR3 is 13 residues long. The germline CDR1 and CDR2 sequences are SGHTS and YDEGEE. The source of the sample is a study of T cell repertoires in cytomegalovirus infection. Study-level information: CMV infection together with matching HLA type was indicated by public TCR beta signatures. The study's findings and limits: HLA-C-restricted CMV clonotypes gave the most frequent clonotype in two of eight donors.

The chain uses TRBV5-8 and TRBJ1-2, with D possibly being TRBD1 (5 bases). The sequenced sample was cultured CD8+ T cells from PBMCs, obtained from culture after CMV antigen stimulation. The clonotype originates from a human donor in good health (CMV status not recorded). Some clones in this sample may be carry-over from other donors' samples. CDR3 sequence: CASRGRENYGYTF. CDR3 nucleotide sequence: TGTGCCAGCAGGGGACGGGAGAACTATGGCTACACCTTC.